A single TCR beta chain is shown here with its context. This clone was seen a few times. Its binding antigen is unknown. Per-nucleotide qualities are absent, and no much larger clonotype sits a single base away. This sample was included in a study of blood T cell repertoires in COVID-19 (dated by TCRdb to 2019 to 2021). As for the study more broadly: Samples from collaborators originated in the United States, Italy and Spain and spanned both the acute and convalescent phases of COVID-19. Samples came from the ongoing ImmuneRACE study (first 160 participants) plus 1,254 subjects from 6 global collaborators. The material from the prospective study consisted of cDNA or gDNA derived from T cells, B-cell-depleted T cells, or PBMCs. A freely available public database, intended as a resource for researchers studying the immune response to SARS-CoV-2, is where the repertoires were released. Subjects who had been exposed to COVID-19, were actively infected with it, or had recovered from it provided the deeply sampled blood TCRbeta repertoires that made up the dataset. Where available, HLA class I and class II types were obtained from metadata supplied by the sample provider rather than from assay-based typing. A de-identified subject ID, COVID-19 status, age in years and sex were almost always included in the sample metadata. Here is what the overall study found, with its caveats: The amount of clinical and demographic metadata varied by source and participant and was provided uncurated.

The CDR3 measures 13 amino acids from cysteine to phenylalanine. The retained sequence is limited to the CDR3, 39 bases, with the frame set at the first base. The germline V gene specifies MDHEN as CDR1 and SYDVKM as CDR2. The V end loses 4 bases and the J end loses 8 bases, and a stretch of 14 bases separates them. The immunoSEQ Assay, a bias-controlled multiplex PCR, was used to amplify TCRbeta CDR3 regions from genomic DNA. As for the authors' bioinformatics: The number of nucleated cells in each sample was estimated from the amplification of reference gene primers within the assay. To quantify the absolute abundance of each unique TCRbeta CDR3 rearrangement, sequence reads were collapsed and filtered. For each sample, productive Simpson clonality was calculated as the square root of Simpson's diversity index over productive rearrangements. This immuneACCESS table, as held by TCRdb, lists in-frame sequences with V and J called but not all clones. Of the missing ones, under half trace to an unresolved V gene in checked studies; the others have no known cause. Clone size and V and J calls were adopted from that table, with D and trimming inferred from the DNA. The sample table shows some 43,000 clones, and about four fifths are seen once. More than 20% of the sample comes from the top ten.

Whole blood was collected in K2EDTA tubes by collaborating institutions according to the institutions' own protocols. For TCRbeta analysis, collaborator samples were shipped as frozen whole blood, as isolated PBMCs, or as DNA extracted from either sample type. Here the chain combines TRBV28 and TRBJ1-2; the D gene assignment is ambiguous. This sequence originates from a woman in her sixties or seventies with acute or convalescent COVID-19. Sequencing was carried out using peripheral blood. The DNA reads TGTGCCAGCAGTTCCCGCAGTTGGAGCGGCTACACCTTC. The resulting protein is CASSSRSWSGYTF.